The 30 T cell receptor beta chains given below trace back to one sample, sequenced in a study of blood T cell repertoires in COVID-19. Profiled with immunoSEQ multiplex PCR; TCRdb holds only in-frame clones, not every one. The sample has 45,000 to 60,000 clones; 80% to 85% are singletons. The sample consisted of peripheral blood. These receptors all come from a man older than 75 with COVID-19, enrolled during active disease.

The V gene is TRBV3-1 (or the pseudogene TRBV3-2), the J gene TRBJ2-5; possible D gene TRBD2, 6 bases. Per germline, CDR1 LGHDT and CDR2 YNNKEL (reference sequence). The CDR3 spans 13 residues. Trimming took off 5 bases at V and 5 bases at J, with 12 bases between the two ends. The chain's CDR3 is CASSDSGRETQYF. The CDR3 DNA sequence: TGTGCCAGCAGCGATAGCGGTAGGGAGACCCAGTACTTC.

V is TRBV4-3 and J is TRBJ1-1; perhaps TRBD1 as D (6 bases). Trimming pared 6 bases from V and 1 base from J, leaving 12 bases between. The CDR3 sequence is 14 residues long. Germline lookup yields CDR1 LGHNA and CDR2 YSLEER. CDR3 residues: CASRQRGGNTEAFF. CDR3 coding DNA: TGCGCCAGCAGGCAAAGGGGGGGGAACACTGAAGCTTTCTTT.

This chain connects TRBV11-2 to TRBJ1-5; D gene unclear. V lost 5 bases, J lost 5 bases, and 10 bases lay in between. Germline loops: CDR1 SGHAT, CDR2 FQNNGV. The CDR3 runs 13 residues. This chain's CDR3 is CASSLVSDQPQHF. The CDR3 coding sequence is TGTGCCAGCAGCCTAGTCTCGGATCAGCCCCAGCATTTT.

Here the CDR3 DNA reads TGCGCCAGCAGCCCCCTGACCAGCGGAAGTAATGAGCAGTTCTTC. Its protein product is CASSPLTSGSNEQFF. The chain recombines TRBV10-2 with TRBJ2-1, with a possible D match to TRBD2 (5 bases). This CDR3 has 15 residues. Trimming shortened V by 6 bases and J by 7 bases, and 19 bases separated the two germline ends. The V gene's germline CDR1 is WSHSY and CDR2 SAAADI.

The CDR3 region is CASSPDRVTTEAFF. CDR3 DNA: TGTGCCAGCAGCCCCGACAGGGTAACGACCGAAGCTTTCTTT. The chain combines TRBV3-1 (or the pseudogene TRBV3-2) with TRBJ1-1, with 7 bases identical to TRBD1. Germline assignment: CDR1 LGHDT and CDR2 YNNKEL (reference sequence). The CDR3 sequence is 14 residues long. V shed 4 bases, J shed 8 bases, and the junction held 10 bases outside the gene matches.

The chain recombines TRBV5-5 with TRBJ1-1; D is uncertain. This CDR3 has 14 residues. V gave up 4 bases and J gave up 1 base, with 11 bases separating them. The germline CDR1 and CDR2 sequences are SGHKS and YYEKEE (reference sequence). CDR3 protein: CASSPRVSNTEAFF. As DNA, the CDR3 is TGTGCCAGCAGCCCCCGGGTCTCGAACACTGAAGCTTTCTTT.

The chain couples TRBV6-5 to TRBJ1-1; D may be TRBD1 (6 bases). CDR3 size: 12 residues. CDR1 is MNHEY and CDR2 is SVGAGI in the germline V gene. The V end lost 8 bases, the J end lost 3 bases, and 10 bases lay between the germline ends. The CDR3: CASRSGDTEAFF. The CDR3 nucleotides read TGTGCCAGCCGATCAGGGGACACTGAAGCTTTCTTT.

V is TRBV7-2 and J is TRBJ2-7; D is ambiguous. Germline CDR1 and CDR2: SGHTA and FQGNSA. This CDR3 is built from 14 residues. Trimming stripped 5 bases from V and 0 bases from J, with 11 bases between. The CDR3 sequence: CASSPGRSSYEQYF. The CDR3 bases are TGTGCCAGCAGCCCTGGTCGCAGCTCCTACGAGCAGTACTTC. The full variable domain, completed using reference TRBV7-2 and TRBJ2-7, is GAGVSQSPSNKVTEKGKDVELRCDPISGHTALYWYRQSLGQGLEFLIYFQGNSAPDKSGLPSDRFSAERTGGSVSTLTIQRTQQEDSAVYLCASSPGRSSYEQYFGPGTRLTVT.

This sequence joins TRBV11-2 and TRBJ1-2, with 12 bases lining up with TRBD1. The CDR3 runs to 17 residues. The V segment lost 4 bases and the J segment 2 bases; nucleotides outside the gene matches: 8. Germline CDR1 SGHAT, CDR2 FQNNGV. The CDR3, as DNA: TGTGCCAGCAGCTACGGGACAGGGGGCGCTCAGAACTATGGCTACACCTTC. It specifies CASSYGTGGAQNYGYTF.

The V gene is TRBV24-1, the J gene TRBJ2-1, with 10 nucleotides matching TRBD2. Trimming took 9 bases from V and 0 from J; bases not matched to a gene: 10. CDR1 is KGHDR, CDR2 SFDVKD, per germline. The CDR3 has 17 amino acids. The CDR3 sequence: CATVGASGSLSYNEQFF. CDR3 bases: TGTGCCACCGTGGGGGCTAGCGGGAGCCTCTCCTACAATGAGCAGTTCTTC.

This chain connects TRBV3-1 (or the pseudogene TRBV3-2) to TRBJ1-6; D unresolved. The CDR3 runs to 15 residues. The V end lost 5 bases, the J end lost 10 bases, and 18 bases lay between the germline ends. Germline lookup yields CDR1 LGHDT and CDR2 YNNKEL (reference sequence). The CDR3 is CASSVNRGRVSPLHF. CDR3 DNA sequence: TGTGCCAGCAGCGTGAACCGGGGTCGGGTCTCACCCCTCCACTTT.

This chain connects TRBV28 to TRBJ1-3; the D is unclear. The CDR3 consists of 16 residues. Looked up from germline, CDR1 is MDHEN and CDR2 is SYDVKM. Trimming took off 2 bases at V and 1 base at J, with 12 bases between the two ends. CDR3 nucleotides: TGTGCCAGCAGTTTAGGAGTCGGAGGGTCTGGAAACACCATATATTTT. This encodes CASSLGVGGSGNTIYF. Variable domain in full (rest from reference TRBV28 and TRBJ1-3): DVKVTQSSRYLVKRTGEKVFLECVQDMDHENMFWYRQDPGLGLRLIYFSYDVKMKEKGDIPEGYSVSREKKERFSLILESASTNQTSMYLCASSLGVGGSGNTIYFGEGSWLTVV.

J is TRBJ2-2 and V is TRBV18; TRBD1 matches at 7 bases. With V trimmed by 3 bases and J by 15 bases, 13 bases remained unmatched. Germline V gene sequence: CDR1 KGHSH, CDR2 LQKENI. The CDR3 loop spans 14 amino acids. CDR3 sequence: CASSPGTEGGRVFF. CDR3 nucleotides: TGTGCCAGCTCACCTGGGACAGAAGGAGGAAGGGTGTTTTTT.

The chain links TRBV29-1 to TRBJ2-7, with D perhaps TRBD1 (6 bases). This CDR3 is built from 13 residues. From germline, CDR1 is SQVTM and CDR2 ANQGSEA. V was trimmed by 6 bases and J by 1 base, leaving 13 bases between them. This CDR3 is CSVVQGPSYEQYF. CDR3 coding DNA: TGCAGCGTGGTACAGGGACCATCCTACGAGCAGTACTTC.

V is TRBV3-1 (or the pseudogene TRBV3-2) and J is TRBJ1-1, with D perhaps TRBD1 (5 bases). CDR1 is LGHDT, CDR2 YNNKEL, per germline (reference sequence). This CDR3 has 15 residues. V was cut by 1 base and J by 5 bases, with 14 bases left in between. This CDR3 is CASSQGPRGKTEAFF. The CDR3 DNA follows: TGTGCCAGCAGCCAAGGACCTCGGGGGAAAACTGAAGCTTTCTTT.

J is TRBJ1-2 and V is TRBV7-9, with 8 bases aligning to TRBD1. Germline CDR1 reads SEHNR; CDR2 reads FQNEAQ (reference sequence). The V gene end was trimmed by 4 bases and the J gene end by 5 bases; junction bases not matched to a gene: 12. The CDR3 runs 16 residues. CDR3: CASSYRQGTTGYGYTF. The CDR3 DNA follows: TGTGCCAGCAGCTACCGACAGGGGACGACTGGTTATGGCTACACCTTC.

CDR3 amino acids: CASSHPVGTSSNYGYTF. CDR3 coding DNA: TGCGCCAGCAGCCATCCCGTGGGGACATCATCAAACTATGGCTACACCTTC. The V call is TRBV4-3, the J call TRBJ1-2, with D perhaps matching TRBD1 (6 bases). V lost 3 bases to trimming and J lost 2 bases, with 19 bases between them. This CDR3 has 17 residues. CDR1 and CDR2 from the germline V gene are LGHNA and YSLEER.

The chain employs TRBV5-1 and TRBJ1-2; D ambiguous. The V end lost 0 bases, the J end lost 8 bases, and 14 bases lay between the germline ends. This CDR3 has 14 amino acids. Per the germline V gene, CDR1 is SGHRS and CDR2 is YFSETQ. The chain's CDR3 is CASSLVGGPGGYTF. CDR3 nucleotides: TGCGCCAGCAGCTTGGTGGGAGGTCCCGGCGGCTACACCTTC.

The V call is TRBV18, the J call TRBJ1-5, with 7 bases matching TRBD1. Germline-derived CDR1 and CDR2 are KGHSH and LQKENI. Germline trimming cut 2 bases from V and 4 bases from J; bases unmatched to any gene: 5. CDR3 length equals 15 residues. The CDR3 protein is CASSPGGTENQPQHF. For the CDR3, the DNA is TGTGCCAGCTCACCAGGAGGGACAGAAAATCAGCCCCAGCATTTT. The full variable domain, completed using reference TRBV18 and TRBJ1-5, is NAGVMQNPRHLVRRRGQEARLRCSPMKGHSHVYWYRQLPEEGLKFMVYLQKENIIDESGMPKERFSAEFPKEGPSILRIQQVVRGDSAAYFCASSPGGTENQPQHFGDGTRLSIL.

The genes are TRBV7-9 and TRBJ1-5; D call uncertain. Germline CDR1 SEHNR, CDR2 FQNEAQ (reference sequence). This CDR3 is built from 14 residues. Between the trimmed V and J ends, which lost 1 base and 6 bases, there was a span of 10 bases. CDR3: CASSLGPGPQPQHF. The CDR3 region has the DNA TGTGCCAGCAGCTTAGGACCAGGCCCTCAGCCCCAGCATTTT.

This clone was observed a few times. This chain connects TRBV28 to TRBJ1-4; 7 bases map to TRBD1. Germline-derived CDR1 and CDR2 are MDHEN and SYDVKM. This CDR3 is 16 amino acids long. V was pared by 4 bases and J by 5 bases, with 10 bases of the junction left unmatched. CDR3 DNA: TGTGCCAGCAGTTCCCTTCAGACAGGGAGGAATGAAAAACTGTTTTTT. This translates into CASSSLQTGRNEKLFF.

The J gene is TRBJ1-2, the V gene TRBV12-3 or TRBV12-4, with D perhaps TRBD1 (5 bases). The CDR3 is made up of 12 amino acids. Trimming removed 3 bases at V and 7 bases at J, with 9 bases between. The chain's CDR3 is CASSLIRGGYTF. DNA for the CDR3: TGTGCCAGCAGTTTGATAAGGGGTGGCTACACCTTC.

This clone was recorded a few times. The chain has TRBV10-3 and TRBJ2-2; 10 nucleotides align to TRBD1. The CDR3 is made up of 15 amino acids. V trimming: 7 bases; J trimming: 0 bases; junction bases outside the gene matches: 2. Germline values: CDR1 ENHRY, CDR2 SYGVKD. The DNA of the CDR3 is TGTGCCATCAAGGGGACAGGGGCGAACACCGGGGAGCTGTTTTTT. It codes for CAIKGTGANTGELFF.

The rearrangement links TRBV29-1 to TRBJ1-5; TRBD1 is a possible D gene (6 bases). In germline, CDR1 is SQVTM, CDR2 ANQGSEA. CDR3 length: 14 amino acids. Trimming shortened V by 4 bases and J by 4 bases, and 14 bases separated the two germline ends. The CDR3 protein is CSVAIGGLNQPQHF. The DNA for the CDR3 is TGCAGCGTTGCGATCGGGGGGCTAAATCAGCCCCAGCATTTT.

On this clone: Other DNA sequences in this specimen translate into the identical CDR3. This chain uses TRBV29-1 with TRBJ1-3, with D tentatively TRBD1 (5 bases). V dropped 4 bases and J dropped 4 bases, with 11 bases sitting between them. This CDR3 region has 13 residues. CDR1 and CDR2 (germline): SQVTM, ANQGSEA. CDR3: CSVGQGTGNTIYF. DNA for the CDR3: TGCAGCGTTGGCCAGGGAACCGGAAACACCATATATTTT.

This chain connects TRBV5-4 to TRBJ2-3; D call uncertain. V was shortened by 0 bases and J by 4 bases, with 9 bases between the two germline ends. This CDR3 has 14 residues. The germline V gene has CDR1 SGHNT and CDR2 YYREEE (reference sequence). CDR3 protein: CASSLDPGSDTQYF. CDR3 in DNA: TGTGCCAGCAGCTTGGACCCGGGTTCAGATACGCAGTATTTT. Using reference TRBV5-4 and TRBJ2-3 for the parts outside the CDR3, the full variable domain is ETGVTQSPTHLIKTRGQQVTLRCSSQSGHNTVSWYQQALGQGPQFIFQYYREEENGRGNFPPRFSGLQFPNYSSELNVNALELDDSALYLCASSLDPGSDTQYFGPGTRLTVL.

The V call is TRBV19, the J call TRBJ2-1; the match to TRBD2 covers 11 bases. Germline CDR1 reads LNHDA; CDR2 reads SQIVND (reference sequence). Trimming took 5 bases from V and 9 from J; bases not matched to a gene: 21. The CDR3 spans 19 residues. CDR3 DNA: TGTGCCAGTAGTCTTCGTTGGGGTAGCGGGAGGGCCGATTCTACTGAGCAGTTCTTC. Translated, it gives CASSLRWGSGRADSTEQFF.

About this clone: Sequence at one end of the junction differs from germline and may be a read error. V usage is TRBV29-1 and J usage is TRBJ2-5; TRBD2 is a possible D gene (6 bases). Germline CDR1 and CDR2: SQVTM and ANQGSEA. The CDR3 runs 17 residues. The CDR3 DNA reads as TGCAGCGTCCCCGGCGGCCCCCTAGGGACTCCAAGAGAGTCCCAGTACTTC. It yields the protein CSVPGGPLGTPRESQYF. Drawing the rest from reference TRBV29-1 and TRBJ2-5, the complete variable domain is SAVISQKPSRDICQRGTSLTIQCQVDSQVTMMFWYRQQPGQSLTLIATANQGSEATYESGFVIDKFPISRPNLTFSTLTVSNMSPEDSSIYLCSVPGGPLGTPRESQYFGPGTRLLVL.

V and J are TRBV19 and TRBJ2-3; maybe TRBD2 (6 bases). The CDR3 loop spans 18 amino acids. V lost 5 bases and J lost 0, with 21 bases in between. Germline V gene sequence: CDR1 LNHDA, CDR2 SQIVND (reference sequence). The CDR3 sequence: CASSGDGSGHPSTDTQYF. The CDR3 coding sequence is TGTGCCAGTAGTGGAGATGGTAGCGGCCACCCTAGCACAGATACGCAGTATTTT.

In its sample, this clone was seen a few times. This sequence joins TRBV7-3 and TRBJ1-1; D possibly corresponds to TRBD1 (6 bases). Germline-derived CDR1 and CDR2 are SGHTA and FQGTGA. The CDR3 spans 13 residues. Trimming stripped 4 bases from V and 7 bases from J, with 13 bases between. This CDR3 reads CASSSQGHGEAFF. DNA of the CDR3: TGTGCCAGCAGCTCCCAGGGGCACGGTGAAGCTTTCTTT.